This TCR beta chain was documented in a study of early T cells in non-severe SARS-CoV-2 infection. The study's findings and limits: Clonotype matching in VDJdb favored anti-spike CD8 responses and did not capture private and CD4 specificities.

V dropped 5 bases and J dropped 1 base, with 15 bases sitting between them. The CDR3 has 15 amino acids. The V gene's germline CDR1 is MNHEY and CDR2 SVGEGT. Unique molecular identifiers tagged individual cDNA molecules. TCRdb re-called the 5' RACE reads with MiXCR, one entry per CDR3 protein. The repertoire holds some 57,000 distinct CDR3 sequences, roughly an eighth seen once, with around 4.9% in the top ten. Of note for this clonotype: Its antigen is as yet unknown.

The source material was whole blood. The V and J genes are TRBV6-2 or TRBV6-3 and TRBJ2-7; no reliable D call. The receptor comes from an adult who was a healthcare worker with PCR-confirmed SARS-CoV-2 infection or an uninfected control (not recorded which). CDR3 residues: CASSPITLSSYEQYF. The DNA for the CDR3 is TGTGCCAGCAGTCCCATAACACTCTCTTCCTACGAGCAGTACTTC.